This paragraph reports one T cell receptor (beta chain). Its antigen is unidentified. After constant-region reverse-primer amplification, full-length variable regions underwent semi-nested PCR with Nested Universal Primer A. MiXCR, run by TCRdb on the 5' RACE reads, gives a single entry per CDR3 protein. The profile shows some 54,000 distinct CDR3 sequences, approximately 17% of them singletons. Study-wide results and limits: The TCR gene usage of tumor memory CD4+ T cells clustered together with blood and lymph node memory CD4+ cells and with lymph node naive CD4+ cells.

The sample taken for sequencing was naive CD4+ T cells sorted from blood. As for subset: naive CD4+ T cells, CD4+CD45RA+CD25-. This clonotype was obtained from a female donor with breast cancer.

The CDR3 nucleotides are TGCAGTGCTCAGGGCCGAAACGGGGGATCACCCCTCCACTTT. As protein: CSAQGRNGGSPLHF. The genes are TRBV20-1 and TRBJ1-6; weak D call: TRBD1 (5 bases). The CDR3 covers 14 residues. Germline CDR1 and CDR2: DFQATT and SNEGSKA (reference sequence). The V and J ends lost 5 bases and 10 bases respectively, with 18 bases between them.